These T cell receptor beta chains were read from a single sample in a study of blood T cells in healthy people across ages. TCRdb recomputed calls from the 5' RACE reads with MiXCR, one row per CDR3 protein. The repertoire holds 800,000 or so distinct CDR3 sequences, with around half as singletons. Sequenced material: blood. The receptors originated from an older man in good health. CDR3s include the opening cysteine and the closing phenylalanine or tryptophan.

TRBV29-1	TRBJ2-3	CSVEKGESTDTQYF
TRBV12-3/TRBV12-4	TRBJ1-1	CASSSREGDTEAFF
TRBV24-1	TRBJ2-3	CATSEPRRDTQYF
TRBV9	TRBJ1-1	CASSIGHLRNTEAFF
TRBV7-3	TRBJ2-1	CASSRDRGRGEQFF
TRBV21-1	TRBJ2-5	CASSKPLRQETQYF
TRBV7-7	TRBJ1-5	CASSLEIGFSNQPQHF
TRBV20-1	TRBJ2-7	CSAKGAGKNYEQYF
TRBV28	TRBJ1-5	CASSFFRGGGNPPQHF
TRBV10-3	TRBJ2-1	CAISESRIGSLREANNEQFF
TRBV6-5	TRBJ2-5	CASSYSGTGRQETQYF
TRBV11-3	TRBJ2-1	CASSLVSGDNNEQFF
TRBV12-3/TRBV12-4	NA	CASGAGEETQYF
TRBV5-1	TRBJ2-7	CASSPNVAGGRNEQYF
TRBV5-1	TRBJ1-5	CASSLDGARGQPQHF
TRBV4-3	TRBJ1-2	CASSQTAQGGYGYTF
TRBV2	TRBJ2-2	CASSEGEYTGELFF
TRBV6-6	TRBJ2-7	CASRPTSAFSYEQYF
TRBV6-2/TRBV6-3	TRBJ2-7	CASTWSGVSYEQYF
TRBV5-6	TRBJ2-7	CATGDRRSYEQYF
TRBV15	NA	CATSRAGTGETQFF
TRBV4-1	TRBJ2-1	CASSRADRGLYNEQFF
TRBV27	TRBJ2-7	CASSLTPGLALEQYF
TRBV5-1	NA	CASSGGLAGGRSYNEQYF
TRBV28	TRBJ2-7	CASPGASGEQYF
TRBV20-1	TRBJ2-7	CSASGRGASYNEQYF
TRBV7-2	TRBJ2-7	CASSPRTRVDEQYF